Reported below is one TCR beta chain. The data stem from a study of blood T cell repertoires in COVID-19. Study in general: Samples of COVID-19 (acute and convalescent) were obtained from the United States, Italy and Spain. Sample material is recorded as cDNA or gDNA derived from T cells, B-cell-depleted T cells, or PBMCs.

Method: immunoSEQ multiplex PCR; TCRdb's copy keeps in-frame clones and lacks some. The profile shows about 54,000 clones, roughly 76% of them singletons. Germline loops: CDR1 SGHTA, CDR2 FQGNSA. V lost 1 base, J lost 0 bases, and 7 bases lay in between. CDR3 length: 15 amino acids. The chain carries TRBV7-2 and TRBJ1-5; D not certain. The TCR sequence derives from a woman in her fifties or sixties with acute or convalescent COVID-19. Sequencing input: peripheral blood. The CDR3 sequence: CASSLVQHSNQPQHF. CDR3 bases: TGTGCCAGCAGCTTAGTACAGCATAGCAATCAGCCCCAGCATTTT.